This T cell receptor beta chain originates from a study of OX40 agonist ivuxolimab in advanced cancers. About the full investigation: The costimulatory receptor OX40 (CD134) was targeted by ivuxolimab, a fully human IgG2 agonistic monoclonal antibody. Intravenous ivuxolimab was administered to patients every 2 weeks at six dose levels: 0.01, 0.1, 0.3, 1.5, 3 and 10 mg/kg. Among the roughly 52 dose-escalation patients, around 20 had hepatocellular carcinoma, about 15 melanoma, 9 renal cell carcinoma and 9 head and neck cancer. Patients were allowed to have had prior anti-PD-1, anti-PD-L1 or anti-CTLA-4 therapy, and approximately 41% of the dose-escalation patients had previously received checkpoint inhibitors. Partial responses occurred in three dose-escalation patients: two with cutaneous melanoma and one with hepatocellular carcinoma. The point of sequencing TCRbeta in the periphery was to test whether ivuxolimab changed TCR sequence diversity and drove clonal T-cell expansion. The paper describes the monotherapy dose-escalation part (N of about 52 patients) of the phase I trial of ivuxolimab. The dose-escalation cohort was 82.7% male with a mean age of about 60 years, ranging from roughly 20 to 80. What the research found in general, with its limitations: Antigen specificity was not determined for the clonally expanded peripheral T cells. At doses of 0.1 to 3.0 mg/kg, clonal expansion of both CD4+ and CD8+ blood T cells was observed from baseline to week 6. Low levels of normalized T-cell clonal expansion were also seen in some nonresponding patients. In partial responders in the 0.1-3.0 mg/kg groups, normalized peripheral clonal expansion was found to be among the lowest, especially among CD8+ T cells. After ivuxolimab, expanded clones were on average more numerous among CD8+ T cells than among CD4+ T cells.

Genomic DNA was extracted from sorted cells for sequencing of the TCRbeta CDR3 region. TCRbeta CDR3 regions were sequenced using the immunoSEQ Assay. This immuneACCESS table, as held by TCRdb, lists in-frame sequences with V and J called but not all clones. Of the missing ones, under half trace to an unresolved V gene in checked studies; the others have no known cause. This sample gives about 75,000 clones in total; 75% to 90% of them show up just once. The ten largest account for 1.3% of the sample. Turning to this clone: Which antigen it targets is not known. The input lacks base qualities; no much larger clone sits a single base away.

The trial excluded patients who had a history of autoimmune disease or were on systemic immunosuppression. Peripheral blood for TCR sequencing was collected from all dose cohorts at baseline, on cycle 4 day 1, and on cycle 7 day 1. Samples were obtained from an open-label, multicenter, first-in-human phase I dose-escalation trial of ivuxolimab. Adults with locally advanced or metastatic melanoma, renal cell carcinoma, hepatocellular carcinoma or head and neck squamous cell carcinoma were enrolled in the trial. CD4+ and CD8+ T cells were sorted separately from peripheral blood before TCR sequencing. Including cysteine and phenylalanine, the CDR3 has 15 amino acids. The sequence is cut down to CDR3 DNA, 45 bases in frame from base 1. Based on the germline V gene, the CDR1 and CDR2 sequences are LGHNA and YNFKEQ. For this chain, trimming is 4 bases at the V end and 3 bases at the J end, and the number of junction bases without a gene match is 4.

Rearrangement joined TRBV4-2 to TRBJ2-7; a stretch of 12 junction bases matches TRBD2. This specimen was CD4+ or CD8+ T cells sorted from blood, taken in a trial of the OX40 agonist ivuxolimab. This TCR was sampled from an adult with an advanced solid tumor such as melanoma, head and neck, liver or kidney cancer. For the CDR3, the sequence is CASSRGLAGIYEQYF. The bases are TGTGCCAGCAGCCGAGGACTAGCGGGGATCTACGAGCAGTACTTC.